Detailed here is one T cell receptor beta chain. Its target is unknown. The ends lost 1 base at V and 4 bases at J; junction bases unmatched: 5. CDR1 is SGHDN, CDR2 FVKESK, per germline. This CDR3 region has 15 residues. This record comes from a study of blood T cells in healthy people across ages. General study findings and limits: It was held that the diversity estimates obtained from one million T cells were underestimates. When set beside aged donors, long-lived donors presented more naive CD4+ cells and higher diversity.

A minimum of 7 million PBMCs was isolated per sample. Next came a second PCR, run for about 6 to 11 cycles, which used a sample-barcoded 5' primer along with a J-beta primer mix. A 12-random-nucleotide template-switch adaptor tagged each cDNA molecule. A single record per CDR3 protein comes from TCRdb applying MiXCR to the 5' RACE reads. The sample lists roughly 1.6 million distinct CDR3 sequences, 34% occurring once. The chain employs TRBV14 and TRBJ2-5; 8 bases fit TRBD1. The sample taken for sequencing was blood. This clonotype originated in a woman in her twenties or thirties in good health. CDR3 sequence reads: CASSQGQGIAETQYF. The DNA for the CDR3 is TGTGCCAGCAGCCAAGGACAGGGGATTGCAGAGACCCAGTACTTC. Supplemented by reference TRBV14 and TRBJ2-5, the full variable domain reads EAGVTQFPSHSVIEKGQTVTLRCDPISGHDNLYWYRRVMGKEIKFLLHFVKESKQDESGMPNNRFLAERTGGTYSTLKVQPAELEDSGVYFCASSQGQGIAETQYFGPGTRLLVL.